This T cell receptor (beta chain) was identified in a study of control samples from healthy donors and cancer patients. Germline CDR1 reads SGHDT; CDR2 reads YYEEEE. CDR3 size: 16 residues. V lost 0 bases and J lost 2, with 12 bases in between. Only in-frame clones appear in the TCRdb table, and some are missing; sequencing was by immunoSEQ multiplex PCR. The sample includes about 22,000 clones, approximately 80% of them seen just once. This clone was observed a handful of times. The receptor's source is a man in his 60s with head and neck cancer. Source material: PBMCs. This chain links TRBV5-6 with TRBJ2-1; D is possibly TRBD2 (5 bases). The CDR3 protein is CASSLDRGATYNEQFF. CDR3 DNA sequence: TGTGCCAGCAGCTTGGATCGGGGAGCTACCTACAATGAGCAGTTCTTC.